This T cell receptor beta chain was captured by sequencing in a study of T cell responses to AZD1222 COVID-19 vaccine (dated by TCRdb to the early 2020s). Background on the whole study: TCR sequencing was performed for some 250 trial participants, of whom 207 were given two doses of AZD1222 and 26 were given two doses of MenACWY control vaccine. Trial participants were enrolled by age into subgroups of 18-55, 56-69 and 70-plus years, and around 140, 26 and 57 TCR-sequenced participants, respectively, were included in these subgroups. The paper as a whole reports these results and caveats: Participants were mostly white British, with more females than males. The authors suggested clonal diversity may have been underestimated. After two AZD1222 doses, spike-specific TCR breadth and depth were significantly higher than at day 0 and than in MenACWY recipients. CD4 TCRs associated with the vaccine covered the entire spike protein, and the dominant responses were in regions 160-218 and 743-854. In the small 56-69-year group, the increase in depth fell short of significance, most likely because of low power. Conclusions about previously exposed vaccinees were limited because only six AZD1222 recipients were SARS-CoV-2 seropositive at baseline. Nearly half of unique spike-specific TCRs reportedly recognized epitopes outside regions mutated in the B.1.351 and B.1.1.7 variants. Because no samples from the day 14 peak response were available, repertoires could be characterized only after the peak T cell response.

The CDR3 regions of human TCRbeta chains were analyzed by immunosequencing. From the authors' description of their analysis: Repertoire TCRs were matched against a reference library of SARS-CoV-2-specific TCRs generated with the MIRA antigen-specificity platform. Breadth was defined as the fraction of unique TCRs that were SARS-CoV-2-associated. Depth was defined as the fraction of total T cells that were SARS-CoV-2-associated. Using the MIRA data, each spike-specific TCR was mapped to the spike region that the TCR reacts to and placed in a CD4 or CD8 class. Log10-transformed breadth and depth values were compared by one-way ANOVA with Sidak's multiple comparisons tests. The clones in this table, taken by TCRdb from immuneACCESS, are in-frame only. Not every clone is retained; where verified, under half of the shortfall comes from an unresolved V gene, and the cause of the rest is unknown. The D gene and trimming were derived from the DNA, and the V and J assignments and clone size from that table. The sample yields 99,000 or so clones; 75% to 90% were counted once. The top ten hold over 35% of the sample.

The germline V end is reduced by 6 bases and the J end by 3 bases; junction bases left unmatched: 5. The CDR3 has 15 amino acids, counting the end cysteine and phenylalanine. Left in the record is the CDR3 DNA by itself, 45 bases read in frame from the first base. Concerning this clone: Its recognized antigen is unknown. Base qualities are not recorded, but no much larger clone differs from it by a single base.

Reading the label with the study, this specimen's time point is: about 28 days (+/-7) after the second vaccine dose. Because spike-specific TCR depth and breadth did not differ between the two schedules, AZD1222 recipients who got a second dose at roughly 4 weeks were pooled with those who got a second dose at roughly 12 weeks. The vaccinee samples were drawn from two UK trials, COV001 and COV002, one of which was a single-blind randomized controlled phase 2/3 trial testing AZD1222 (ChAdOx1 nCoV-19) in healthy adults. For TCRbeta chain sequencing, PBMC samples were collected from trial participants at day 0 and at day 28 after the second dose.

The receptor's source is an adult who received the AZD1222 COVID-19 vaccine. The sample was peripheral blood, taken 28 days after the second AZD1222 dose. The chain employs TRBV6-7 and TRBJ2-1; 10 nucleotides in the junction match TRBD2. TRBV6-7 is identified as an open reading frame with a role that is uncertain. The nucleotides read TGTGCCAGCAGCCTGGCTAGCGGGAGCTACAATGAGCAGTTCTTC. This encodes CASSLASGSYNEQFF.